The 17 T cell receptor beta chains in this list originate from one sample, sequenced in a study of blood T cell repertoires in COVID-19. Generated by immunoSEQ multiplex PCR, the TCRdb table keeps only in-frame clones and is missing some. This table holds some 19,000 clones, 85% found once. Sequencing was done on a sample of peripheral blood. The receptors derive from a man aged 80 or over with acute or convalescent COVID-19.

The chain is built from TRBV7-2 and TRBJ2-2; D unresolved. Germline V gene data show CDR1 as SGHTA and CDR2 as FQGNSA. V lost 1 base to trimming and J lost 2 bases, with 8 bases between them. The CDR3 sequence is 15 residues long. The CDR3 DNA follows: TGTGCCAGCAGCTTAGTGTTCGTTAACACCGGGGAGCTGTTTTTT. This translates into CASSLVFVNTGELFF.

The chain combines TRBV6-5 with TRBJ1-2, with 8 bases fitting TRBD1. This CDR3 has 15 amino acids. Germline-derived CDR1 and CDR2 are MNHEY and SVGAGI. The J segment lost 8 bases and the V segment lost 2 bases, leaving 10 bases of the junction unmatched. CDR3 residues: CASSYRLTGAEGYTF. The DNA for the CDR3 is TGTGCCAGCAGTTACAGGCTGACAGGGGCGGAGGGCTACACCTTC.

The chain carries TRBV3-1 (or the pseudogene TRBV3-2) and TRBJ1-2; D unresolved. Germline CDR1 and CDR2: LGHDT and YNNKEL (reference sequence). The V end was cut by 0 bases, the J end by 5 bases, with 10 bases between. This CDR3 region has 14 residues. In DNA, the CDR3 is TGTGCCAGCAGCCAAGAAGGAGGAGGTTATGGCTACACCTTC. It is translated as CASSQEGGGYGYTF.

The chain carries TRBV2 and TRBJ1-5; no clear D. Germline CDR1 is SNHLY and CDR2 is FYNNEI. The CDR3 covers 11 residues. The ends were cut back, 5 bases at V and 3 bases at J, with 2 bases in the middle. CDR3 protein: CASSLNQPQHF. In DNA form, the CDR3 reads TGTGCCAGCAGTCTCAATCAGCCCCAGCATTTT.

The chain joins TRBV5-5 to TRBJ2-2, with a weak D call TRBD1 (5 bases). The V and J ends lost 4 bases and 3 bases respectively, with 13 bases between them. The CDR3 has 15 amino acids. CDR1 SGHKS and CDR2 YYEKEE come from the germline V gene (reference sequence). Here the CDR3 reads CASSLRTPDTGELFF. Here the CDR3 DNA reads TGTGCCAGCAGCCTTCGGACACCCGACACCGGGGAGCTGTTTTTT.

V is TRBV5-8 and J is TRBJ1-4; no firm D call. The length of the CDR3 is 13 residues. From germline, CDR1 is SGHTS and CDR2 YDEGEE. V was clipped by 9 bases and J by 4 bases, with 13 bases between them. The CDR3 here is CATSGGLNEKLFF. In nucleotides, the CDR3 is TGTGCCACCTCGGGAGGGCTTAATGAAAAACTGTTTTTT.

The CDR3: CSAGQGYGYTF. The CDR3 coding sequence is TGCAGTGCTGGACAGGGGTATGGCTACACCTTC. V and J are TRBV20-1 and TRBJ1-2; 9 bases fit TRBD1. Germline-derived CDR1 and CDR2 are DFQATT and SNEGSKA (reference sequence). V was pared by 5 bases and J by 5 bases, with 0 bases of the junction left unmatched. This CDR3 is 11 amino acids long.

CDR3 sequence: CASSAGILTGYTF. The CDR3 DNA sequence: TGCGCCAGCAGCGCCGGGATTCTTACGGGCTACACCTTC. This chain uses TRBV4-3 with TRBJ1-2, with unresolved D. CDR1 and CDR2 from the germline V gene are LGHNA and YSLEER. The V end lost 5 bases, the J end lost 8 bases, and 15 bases lay between the germline ends. The length of the CDR3 is 13 residues.

V and J are TRBV6-1 and TRBJ2-1; tentative D call: TRBD1 (6 bases). CDR1 and CDR2 from the germline V gene are MNHNS and SASEGT. The CDR3 loop spans 15 amino acids. Trimming removed 7 bases from V and 5 bases from J, with 18 bases in between. The DNA for the CDR3 is TGTGCCAGCACCGACCTGGGGGCACCGGACAATGAGCAGTTCTTC. Encoded protein: CASTDLGAPDNEQFF.

This clone has just one count. The gene calls are TRBV7-3 and TRBJ1-6; a possible D gene is TRBD1 (5 bases). Germline loops: CDR1 SGHTA, CDR2 FQGTGA. The CDR3 consists of 15 residues. Trimming took 1 base from V and 7 from J, leaving 11 bases between them. The CDR3 region is CASSLNPGGNSPLHF. CDR3 coding DNA: TGTGCCAGCAGCTTAAATCCCGGGGGGAATTCACCCCTCCACTTT.

The rearrangement uses TRBV6-1 and TRBJ1-4; TRBD1 matches 8 bases. CDR3 size: 15 residues. Germline CDR1 and CDR2: MNHNS and SASEGT. J was trimmed by 6 bases and V by 2 bases; bases with no gene match: 5. The CDR3 DNA reads TGTGCCAGCAGTGAAAACAGGGGGATTTATGAAAAACTGTTTTTT. Its translation is CASSENRGIYEKLFF.

This clone was found once. The genes are TRBV3-1 (or the pseudogene TRBV3-2) and TRBJ2-7; tentatively, D is TRBD1 (5 bases). Germline CDR1 reads LGHDT; CDR2 reads YNNKEL (reference sequence). V lost 0 bases and J 6 bases, leaving 15 bases between the germline ends. The CDR3 is 15 residues long. The DNA for the CDR3 is TGTGCCAGCAGCCAAGATTCAGGGCTTATATTCGAGCAGTACTTC. Translating gives CASSQDSGLIFEQYF.

J is TRBJ2-1 and V is TRBV30; 9 bases fit TRBD2. The V gene end was trimmed by 3 bases and the J gene end by 5 bases; junction bases not matched to a gene: 14. The CDR3 spans 17 residues. CDR1 GTSNPN and CDR2 SVGIG come from the germline V gene (reference sequence). The CDR3 is CAWSALGAGGPDNEQFF. DNA for the CDR3: TGTGCCTGGAGCGCCTTGGGGGCGGGGGGGCCTGACAATGAGCAGTTCTTC.

The CDR3 region has the DNA TGCAGCGTCCTAACGCGTTACTATGGCTACACCTTC. As protein: CSVLTRYYGYTF. This sequence joins TRBV29-1 and TRBJ1-2; no definite D call. With 6 bases removed from V and 3 bases from J, the gap between germline ends came to 11 bases. CDR3 length: 12 residues. Germline assignment: CDR1 SQVTM and CDR2 ANQGSEA.

The chain uses TRBV19 and TRBJ2-3; 7 bases match TRBD2. V trimming: 3 bases; J trimming: 0 bases; junction bases outside the gene matches: 0. Germline CDR1 and CDR2: LNHDA and SQIVND (reference sequence). The length of the CDR3 is 14 residues. CDR3 DNA sequence: TGTGCCAGTAGTATGCGGGGGAGCACAGATACGCAGTATTTT. It is translated as CASSMRGSTDTQYF.

The chain uses TRBV11-2 and TRBJ2-3; TRBD2 matches 10 bases. The V segment lost 3 bases and the J segment 4 bases; nucleotides outside the gene matches: 7. Germline loops: CDR1 SGHAT, CDR2 FQNNGV. This CDR3 has 16 residues. In DNA form, the CDR3 reads TGTGCCAGCAGCTTTCAGAGCGGGGGGGCTGCAGATACGCAGTATTTT. Its protein is CASSFQSGGAADTQYF.

Written as DNA, the CDR3 is TGTGCCAGTAGTATCCCGCGGGGTAGCACAGATACGCAGTATTTT. Encoded protein: CASSIPRGSTDTQYF. V is TRBV19 and J is TRBJ2-3, with D possibly matching TRBD2 (6 bases). Germline V lookup: CDR1 LNHDA, CDR2 SQIVND (reference sequence). The CDR3 totals 15 residues. V was pared by 3 bases and J by 0 bases, with 10 bases between. Using reference TRBV19 and TRBJ2-3 for the parts outside the CDR3, the full variable domain is DGGITQSPKYLFRKEGQNVTLSCEQNLNHDAMYWYRQDPGQGLRLIYYSQIVNDFQKGDIAEGYSVSREKKESFPLTVTSAQKNPTAFYLCASSIPRGSTDTQYFGPGTRLTVL.